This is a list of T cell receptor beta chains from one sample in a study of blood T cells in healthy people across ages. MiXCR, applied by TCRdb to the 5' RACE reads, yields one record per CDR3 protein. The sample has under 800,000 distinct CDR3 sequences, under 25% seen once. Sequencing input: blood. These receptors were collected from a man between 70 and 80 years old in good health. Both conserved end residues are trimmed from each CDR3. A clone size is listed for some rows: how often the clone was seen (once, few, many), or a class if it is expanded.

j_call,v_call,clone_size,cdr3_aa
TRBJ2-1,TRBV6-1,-,ASSRQGSAHNEQF
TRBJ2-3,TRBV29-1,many,SVEAGPAQY
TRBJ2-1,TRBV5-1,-,ASRWTGDPYNEQF
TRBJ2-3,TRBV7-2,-,ASSLAGTISDTQY
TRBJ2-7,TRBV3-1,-,ASSQTGHLTYEQY
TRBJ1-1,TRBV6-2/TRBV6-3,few,ASRESGNTEAF
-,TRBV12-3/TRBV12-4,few,ASSFLGGGDEQY
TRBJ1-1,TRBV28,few,ASRTGSPPGV
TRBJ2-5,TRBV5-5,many,ASNGDQETQY
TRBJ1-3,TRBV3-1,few,ASSQDVGSGNTIY
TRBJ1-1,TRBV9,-,ASGPGQYALNTEAF
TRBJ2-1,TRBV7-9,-,ASSPIGLAGGNEQF
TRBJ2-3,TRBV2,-,ASSEAGVTMDTQY
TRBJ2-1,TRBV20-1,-,SAMPGTSVLNEQF
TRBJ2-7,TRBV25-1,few,ASQTGFGEQY
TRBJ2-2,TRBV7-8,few,ASSFPKWDLTGELF
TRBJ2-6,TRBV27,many,ASNPTGNHVLT
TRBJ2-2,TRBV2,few,ASSVLGLNTGELF
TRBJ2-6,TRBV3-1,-,ASSPSGANVLA
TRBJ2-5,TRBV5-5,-,ASSGAGTQETQY
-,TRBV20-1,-,SARDMQTTRETQY
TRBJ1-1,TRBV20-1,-,SAPAGTEAF
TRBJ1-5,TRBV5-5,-,ASSLEGQVPINQPQH
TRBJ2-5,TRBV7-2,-,ASSLVTAQETQY